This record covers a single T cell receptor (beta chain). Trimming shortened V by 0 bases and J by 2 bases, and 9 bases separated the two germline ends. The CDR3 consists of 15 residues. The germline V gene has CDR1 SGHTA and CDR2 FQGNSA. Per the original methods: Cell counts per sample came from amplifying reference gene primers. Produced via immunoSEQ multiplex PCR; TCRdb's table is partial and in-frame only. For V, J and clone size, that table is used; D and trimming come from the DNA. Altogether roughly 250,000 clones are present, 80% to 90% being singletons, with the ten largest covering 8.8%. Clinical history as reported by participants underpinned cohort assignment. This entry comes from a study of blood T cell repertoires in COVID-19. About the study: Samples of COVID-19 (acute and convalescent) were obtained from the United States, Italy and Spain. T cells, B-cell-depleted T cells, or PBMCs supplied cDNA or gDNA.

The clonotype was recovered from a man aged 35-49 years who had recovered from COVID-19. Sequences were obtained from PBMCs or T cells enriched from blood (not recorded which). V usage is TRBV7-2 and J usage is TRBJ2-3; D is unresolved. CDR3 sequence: CASSLALQYTDTQYF. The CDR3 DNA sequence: TGTGCCAGCAGCTTAGCGCTACAGTACACAGATACGCAGTATTTT.